A single sample gave rise to the 8 T cell receptor beta chains below, sequenced in a study of OX40 agonist ivuxolimab in advanced cancers. Measured with immunoSEQ multiplex PCR; TCRdb has only the in-frame clones, and not every one. The sample has approximately 70,000 clones; approximately 90% are singletons. The starting material was CD4+ or CD8+ T cells sorted from blood, obtained in a trial of the OX40 agonist ivuxolimab. The receptors originated from an adult with an advanced solid tumor such as melanoma, head and neck, liver or kidney cancer.

The CDR3 DNA is TGCAGCGTTGCCGAGGACCACGAGCAGTACTTC. Translating it yields CSVAEDHEQYF. The chain links TRBV29-1 to TRBJ2-7; unclear D gene. V was trimmed by 4 bases and J by 5 bases, leaving 9 bases between them. The CDR3 length is 11 residues. Germline V CDR1 and CDR2: SQVTM, ANQGSEA.

The CDR3 DNA reads as TGTGCCAGCAGTTCGACAGGGGGCCGCTATGGCTACACCTTC. Translation: CASSSTGGRYGYTF. The V gene is TRBV27, the J gene TRBJ1-2, with 10 bases fitting TRBD1. The CDR3 contains 14 residues. V trimming: 4 bases; J trimming: 4 bases; junction bases outside the gene matches: 3. Germline V CDR1 and CDR2: MNHEY, SMNVEV (reference sequence).

The chain employs TRBV6-5 and TRBJ1-2; perhaps TRBD1 as D (5 bases). Between the trimmed V and J ends, which lost 7 bases and 8 bases, there was a span of 23 bases. This CDR3 is 15 amino acids long. CDR1 is MNHEY and CDR2 is SVGAGI in the germline V gene. CDR3 DNA: TGTGCCAGCATTCCACCGCCGGGGACTGCAGAGGGCTACACCTTC. This sequence encodes CASIPPPGTAEGYTF.

This sequence joins TRBV19 and TRBJ1-4, with TRBD1 matching over 7 bases. V gave up 10 bases and J gave up 8 bases; unmatched junction bases: 10. Germline V gene sequence: CDR1 LNHDA, CDR2 SQIVND (reference sequence). The CDR3 runs to 13 residues. CDR3 sequence: CATTTGSTEKLFF. Written as DNA, the CDR3 is TGTGCCACCACGACAGGGTCAACCGAAAAACTGTTTTTT.

The rearrangement joins TRBV7-3 to TRBJ1-5; D unresolved. The CDR3 consists of 13 residues. V lost 1 base, J lost 6 bases, and 7 bases lay in between. Germline V gives CDR1 SGHTA, CDR2 FQGTGA. The CDR3: CASSLSGGQPQHF. DNA for the CDR3: TGTGCCAGCAGCTTAAGTGGTGGTCAGCCCCAGCATTTT.

The rearrangement joins TRBV2 to TRBJ1-5; D is uncertain. The CDR3 extends over 13 amino acids. Germline values: CDR1 SNHLY, CDR2 FYNNEI. V lost 6 bases to trimming and J lost 7 bases, with 13 bases between them. This chain's CDR3 is CASRPSGGQPQHF. The CDR3 region has the DNA TGTGCCAGCAGACCGTCGGGTGGGCAGCCCCAGCATTTT. The complete variable domain, with remaining parts taken from reference TRBV2 and TRBJ1-5, reads EPEVTQTPSHQVTQMGQEVILRCVPISNHLYFYWYRQILGQKVEFLVSFYNNEISEKSEIFDDQFSVERPDGSNFTLKIRSTKLEDSAMYFCASRPSGGQPQHFGDGTRLSIL.

The genes are TRBV6-5 and TRBJ2-2; 7 bases match TRBD2. Germline V gene sequence: CDR1 MNHEY, CDR2 SVGAGI. The ends lost 5 bases at V and 7 bases at J; junction bases unmatched: 4. CDR3 length: 13 residues. In DNA, the CDR3 is TGTGCCAGCAGTCACGGGGGGTTCGGGGAGCTGTTTTTT. Protein product: CASSHGGFGELFF.

The rearrangement links TRBV6-5 to TRBJ2-7; TRBD2 agrees at 7 bases. With V trimmed by 6 bases and J by 9 bases, 11 bases remained unmatched. Germline CDR1 and CDR2: MNHEY and SVGAGI. The CDR3 extends over 13 amino acids. The CDR3 DNA reads as TGTGCCAGCAGCCGCACCGTTGGGGGGGGGCAGTACTTC. This encodes CASSRTVGGGQYF.